This TCR beta chain appears in the sequencing data of a study of OX40 agonist ivuxolimab in advanced cancers. Study findings and constraints: The average count of expanded clones was higher among CD8+ T cells than among CD4+. Partial responders receiving 0.1-3.0 mg/kg showed among the lowest clonal expansion.

Comments on this clone: Antigen specificity is unknown.

Measured with immunoSEQ multiplex PCR; TCRdb has only the in-frame clones, and not every one. In the table there are 100,000 or so clones, about nine tenths of which are singletons. The V end was cut by 0 bases, the J end by 3 bases, with 10 bases between. This CDR3 region has 14 residues. Germline V gives CDR1 GTSNPN, CDR2 SVGIG (reference sequence). Sequenced here: CD4+ or CD8+ T cells sorted from blood, sampled in a trial of the OX40 agonist ivuxolimab. V and J are TRBV30 and TRBJ2-3; D is unresolved. The TCR sequence derives from an adult with an advanced solid tumor such as melanoma, head and neck, liver or kidney cancer. The CDR3 region is CAWSVSLVTDTQYF. The CDR3 DNA reads TGTGCCTGGAGTGTTTCCCTAGTGACAGATACGCAGTATTTT.